The T cell receptor beta chain under discussion was sequenced for a study of cytomegalovirus exposure and HLA in healthy donors (dated by TCRdb to 2017 to 2019). Background on the whole study: According to a later analysis, one platform produced both the roughly 110 validation repertoires and the approximately 600 repertoires of the first cohort. The aim of the study was to test whether cataloging public T cell receptors could identify signatures of past pathogen exposure. High-throughput TCR immunosequencing, statistical association of individual TCRs with disease status, and machine learning were combined to predict cytomegalovirus infection status. A separate validation cohort of over 95 different subjects was used in addition to the approximately 610-subject first cohort. General study outcomes and caveats: The study gave a list of 150 to 200 TCR beta chains associated with cytomegalovirus. The classifier was reported to diagnose cytomegalovirus status with high specificity and sensitivity in both the original and validation cohorts. The authors suggested that the approach could potentially be generalized to other disease states and immunological phenotypes. In vitro tests confirmed that a few of the cytomegalovirus-associated TCR beta chains recognize cytomegalovirus antigens. While some public TCRs were present in many individuals, most TCR sequences turned up only very rarely across donors. A later analysis found that TCRs clustered in the first cohort also tended to co-occur in the approximately 120 validation repertoires, with about 94% of cluster scores above 0. The validation cohort had no HLA typing available for a later analysis, so co-occurrence within that cohort was assessed over all 120 or so repertoires.

The germline V gene yields SGDLS for CDR1 and YYNGEE for CDR2. Trimming at the junction amounts to 3 bases on V and 0 bases on J, and the germline ends lie 11 bases apart. The CDR3 sequence holds 15 residues, the cysteine and phenylalanine included. Only the CDR3 portion is preserved as DNA: 45 bases, with reading frame beginning at the first base. The donors were included in the validation cohort of over a hundred subjects, a group kept apart from the roughly 670-subject first cohort. Library creation used the immunoSEQ multiplex PCR assay. The paper's data handling went like this. A statistical classification framework was developed to diagnose cytomegalovirus status using the catalog of TCR beta chain sequences. What TCRdb holds here is the immuneACCESS table cut down to in-frame rearrangements. Part of the clones is not present; checked against another copy, under half of the missing clones reflect an unresolved V gene, and the others are unexplained. Clone size and the V and J calls come from that table; the DNA yielded D and trimming. For this sample there are 71,000 or so clones; just under 95% appear just once. About 1.5% of the sample is taken by the ten largest.

About this clone: Which antigen it targets is not known. The input lacks base qualities; no much larger clone sits a single base away.

The chain is encoded by TRBV9 joined to TRBJ2-3; a tentative D match to TRBD2 spans 5 bases. Material for sequencing was PBMCs. This receptor was obtained from a man between 18 and 29 years old in good health and CMV-seropositive. The CDR3 region reads CASSAGRGSTDTQYF. The DNA sequence is given as TGTGCCAGCAGCGCTGGACGGGGAAGCACAGATACGCAGTATTTT.